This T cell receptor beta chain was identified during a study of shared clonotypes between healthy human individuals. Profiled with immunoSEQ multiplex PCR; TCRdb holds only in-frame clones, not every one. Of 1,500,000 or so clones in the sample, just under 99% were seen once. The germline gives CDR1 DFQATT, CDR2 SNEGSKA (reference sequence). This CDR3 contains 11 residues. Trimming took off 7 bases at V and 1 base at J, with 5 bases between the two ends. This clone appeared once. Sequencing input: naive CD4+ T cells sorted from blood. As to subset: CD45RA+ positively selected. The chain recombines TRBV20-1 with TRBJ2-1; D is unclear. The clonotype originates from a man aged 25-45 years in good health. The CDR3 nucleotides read TGCAGTGGGGTTTCCTACAATGAGCAGTTCTTC. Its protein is CSGVSYNEQFF.